This T cell receptor beta chain was identified during a study of T cell responses to AZD1222 COVID-19 vaccine. General study points: Compared with day 0, the breadth and depth of the Spike-specific TCR repertoire rose significantly after two doses of AZD1222. In the spike-specific TCR repertoire, nearly half reportedly target unmutated variant regions. Females outnumbered males among donors, who were mostly white British; clonal diversity was possibly underestimated.

Only in-frame clones appear in the TCRdb table, and some are missing; sequencing was by immunoSEQ multiplex PCR. This table has about 140,000 clones, approximately 93% appearing once. Regarding this clone: Its antigen remains unidentified.

This CDR3 is 16 amino acids long. The V gene lost 5 bases and the J gene lost 5 bases, with 22 bases spanning the gap. CDR1 is SGHDT, CDR2 YYEEEE, per germline. The TCR originated in an adult in good health. The source material was peripheral blood, sampled on day 0 of MenACWY control vaccination. J is TRBJ2-5 and V is TRBV5-6, with D possibly being TRBD1 (6 bases). In DNA, the CDR3 is TGTGCCAGCAGGTTGCAACCACAGGGAGAGGGGGAGACCCAGTACTTC. Protein product: CASRLQPQGEGETQYF.